The 4 T cell receptor beta chains reported below all come from one sample, sequenced in a study of blood T cell repertoires in COVID-19. Assay used: immunoSEQ multiplex PCR; TCRdb lists only in-frame clones, some missing. Of approximately 190,000 clones in the sample, about 81% were seen once. The specimen was peripheral blood. Receptors were obtained from a man aged 25 to 45 with active or convalescent COVID-19.

The CDR3 spells CASSGGYTYGYTF. Written as DNA, the CDR3 is TGTGCCAGCTCGGGGGGGTATACCTATGGCTACACCTTC. The chain employs TRBV5-4 and TRBJ1-2, with D perhaps matching TRBD1 (5 bases). V was trimmed by 7 bases and J by 4 bases, leaving 14 bases between them. The CDR3 runs 13 residues. The germline gives CDR1 SGHNT, CDR2 YYREEE (reference sequence).

V usage is TRBV10-3 and J usage is TRBJ1-2, with 7 bases fitting TRBD1. The CDR3 is 15 residues long. Germline assignment: CDR1 ENHRY and CDR2 SYGVKD. The trim removed 6 bases at V and 2 bases at J, leaving 9 bases unmatched. For the CDR3, the DNA is TGTGCCATCAGCAGCCGACAGGGACCCAACTATGGCTACACCTTC. Residues: CAISSRQGPNYGYTF.

The V call is TRBV9, the J call TRBJ2-7; 8 bases match TRBD1. The V gene's germline CDR1 is SGDLS and CDR2 YYNGEE. The CDR3 spans 15 residues. J lost 3 bases, V lost 3 bases, and 8 bases had no gene match. CDR3 in amino acids: CASSAMGQVNYEQYF. The CDR3 DNA follows: TGTGCCAGCAGCGCAATGGGACAGGTAAACTACGAGCAGTACTTC.

J is TRBJ1-6 and V is TRBV5-1, with TRBD1 matching over 10 bases. The CDR3 runs 15 residues. Germline V gene sequence: CDR1 SGHRS, CDR2 YFSETQ. The V gene end was trimmed by 2 bases and the J gene end by 8 bases; junction bases not matched to a gene: 4. The CDR3 region is CASSLEGTGDSPLHF. The CDR3 region has the DNA TGCGCCAGCAGCTTAGAGGGGACAGGGGATTCACCCCTCCACTTT.